Each of the 26 T cell receptor beta chains below was sequenced from the same sample in a study of untreated major depressive disorder. Assay: immunoSEQ multiplex PCR; the TCRdb copy retains only in-frame clones and omits some. Here the sample spans about 20,000 clones, around 87% being singletons. The sample comprised CD4+ T cells from PBMCs. The receptors shown here come from a woman younger than 45 in good health.

The gene calls are TRBV19 and TRBJ1-2, with D uncertain. Germline values: CDR1 LNHDA, CDR2 SQIVND (reference sequence). V was trimmed by 4 bases and J by 4 bases, leaving 10 bases between them. This CDR3 is built from 13 residues. The CDR3 coding sequence is TGTGCCAGTAGTAATGGCAACAGCTATGGCTACACCTTC. It encodes CASSNGNSYGYTF.

The V and J genes are TRBV7-9 and TRBJ2-7; a weak D match, TRBD1 (6 bases). The CDR3 extends over 15 amino acids. V was shortened by 4 bases and J by 0 bases, with 13 bases between the two germline ends. The germline V gene encodes CDR1 SEHNR and CDR2 FQNEAQ (reference sequence). The CDR3 nucleotides read TGTGCCAGCAGCTCCTCAGGGGTCTCCTCCTACGAGCAGTACTTC. It encodes CASSSSGVSSYEQYF. Full variable domain (missing parts from reference TRBV7-9 and TRBJ2-7): DTGVSQNPRHKITKRGQNVTFRCDPISEHNRLYWYRQTLGQGPEFLTYFQNEAQLEKSRLLSDRFSAERPKGSFSTLEIQRTEQGDSAMYLCASSSSGVSSYEQYFGPGTRLTVT.

This clone came up a few times. Here the CDR3 reads CASSQNQPQHF. The CDR3 DNA sequence: TGTGCCAGCAGCCAAAATCAGCCCCAGCATTTT. This chain links TRBV28 with TRBJ1-5; D call uncertain. The CDR3 loop spans 11 amino acids. Trimming took 6 bases from V and 4 from J, leaving 4 bases between them. Germline loops: CDR1 MDHEN, CDR2 SYDVKM.

The chain combines TRBV9 with TRBJ1-3, with 8 bases lining up with TRBD1. After removal of 0 bases from V and 0 bases from J, the junction contained 5 bases not matched to a gene. Germline CDR1 and CDR2: SGDLS and YYNGEE. The CDR3 length is 17 residues. Here the CDR3 reads CASSVGTGGNSGNTIYF. In DNA form, the CDR3 reads TGTGCCAGCAGCGTAGGTACAGGGGGTAACTCTGGAAACACCATATATTTT.

This clone was seen a handful of times. The chain links TRBV7-2 to TRBJ2-7; 11 bases map to TRBD1. Germline-derived CDR1 and CDR2 are SGHTA and FQGNSA. This CDR3 has 14 amino acids. The J segment lost 6 bases and the V segment lost 3 bases, leaving 4 bases of the junction unmatched. In DNA, the CDR3 is TGTGCCAGCAGCTTGGCCGGGACAGGGGGCGAGCAGTACTTC. This encodes CASSLAGTGGEQYF.

The chain recombines TRBV2 with TRBJ1-1; 7 positions agree with TRBD1. The CDR3 extends over 15 amino acids. Germline CDR1 and CDR2: SNHLY and FYNNEI. V shed 6 bases, J shed 0 bases, and the junction held 7 bases outside the gene matches. CDR3 nucleotides: TGTGCCAGCAGGTCCAGGGGGGGTATGAACACTGAAGCTTTCTTT. Translated, it gives CASRSRGGMNTEAFF.

This clone occurred once. The chain is built from TRBV7-8 and TRBJ2-7, with 15 bases lining up with TRBD2. The CDR3 runs 16 residues. V trimming: 4 bases; J trimming: 1 base; junction bases outside the gene matches: 2. From germline, CDR1 is SGHVS and CDR2 FQNEAQ. The chain's CDR3 is CASSWTSGGASYEQYF. The CDR3 DNA follows: TGTGCCAGCAGCTGGACTAGCGGGGGGGCGTCCTACGAGCAGTACTTC.

With regard to this clone: At one end the junction does not follow the germline gene, possibly because of a read error. V usage is TRBV7-2 and J usage is TRBJ1-3, with D tentatively TRBD1 (6 bases). The CDR3 sequence is 11 residues long. The germline gives CDR1 SGHTA, CDR2 FQGNSA. CDR3: CASSLAGGQTF. DNA for the CDR3: TGTGCCAGCAGCCTAGCCGGAGGACAGACCTTT.

CDR3 protein: CATSPGVSNQPQHF. The CDR3 nucleotides read TGTGCCACCTCACCCGGGGTTAGCAATCAGCCCCAGCATTTT. The chain couples TRBV7-9 to TRBJ1-5; no clear D gene. From germline, CDR1 is SEHNR and CDR2 FQNEAQ (reference sequence). The CDR3 consists of 14 residues. Deletions cut 10 bases from V and 0 bases from J, with 13 bases between.

This clone was counted a single time. The CDR3 sequence is CASSVTGFTEAFF. DNA for the CDR3: TGTGCCAGCAGTGTTACAGGGTTCACTGAAGCTTTCTTT. The chain joins TRBV6-1 to TRBJ1-1; D perhaps matches TRBD1 (6 bases). The CDR3 has 13 amino acids. Trimming removed 4 bases at V and 4 bases at J, with 10 bases between. CDR1 MNHNS and CDR2 SASEGT come from the germline V gene.

CDR3 residues: CASSIHLGQGARKLFF. CDR3 DNA sequence: TGTGCCAGCAGCATCCATTTGGGACAGGGGGCTAGAAAACTGTTTTTT. The chain recombines TRBV7-9 with TRBJ1-4; 12 nucleotides align to TRBD1. The CDR3 spans 16 residues. V was pared by 5 bases and J by 10 bases, with 11 bases of the junction left unmatched. Looked up from germline, CDR1 is SEHNR and CDR2 is FQNEAQ (reference sequence).

The gene calls are TRBV28 and TRBJ1-4, with D uncertain. V gave up 6 bases and J gave up 4 bases, with 12 bases separating them. The CDR3 has 14 amino acids. In germline, CDR1 is MDHEN, CDR2 SYDVKM. The CDR3 loop reads CASRFSGLNEKLFF. CDR3 nucleotide sequence: TGTGCCAGCAGATTCTCAGGCCTTAATGAAAAACTGTTTTTT.

The chain links TRBV28 to TRBJ1-2; D gene unclear. Trimming took 5 bases from V and 0 from J, leaving 7 bases between them. From germline, CDR1 is MDHEN and CDR2 SYDVKM. CDR3 size: 13 residues. In nucleotides, the CDR3 is TGTGCCAGCAGTCGATTAGCTAACTATGGCTACACCTTC. Translating it yields CASSRLANYGYTF.

The chain uses TRBV10-1 and TRBJ1-4, with 11 bases matching TRBD1. CDR3 size: 14 residues. The germline CDR1 and CDR2 sequences are WNHNN and SYGVQD (reference sequence). Trimming took 7 bases from V and 6 from J; bases not matched to a gene: 4. CDR3 amino acids: CASNWTGGDEKLFF. CDR3 coding DNA: TGCGCCAGCAATTGGACAGGGGGCGATGAAAAACTGTTTTTT.

This clone has only a few counts. The rearrangement links TRBV16 to TRBJ1-1; TRBD1 might be the D (5 bases). The CDR3 is 13 residues long. Germline-derived CDR1 and CDR2 are KGHSY and FQNENV. Trimming pared 8 bases from V and 2 bases from J, leaving 12 bases between. CDR3 region: CASVRQTNTEAFF. CDR3 in DNA: TGTGCCAGCGTCCGACAGACCAACACTGAAGCTTTCTTT.

CDR3 protein: CAISGPGQGTYEQYF. In nucleotides, the CDR3 is TGTGCCATCAGTGGGCCGGGACAGGGGACCTACGAGCAGTACTTC. The chain is built from TRBV10-3 and TRBJ2-7; 10 positions agree with TRBD1. This CDR3 has 15 residues. Germline-derived CDR1 and CDR2 are ENHRY and SYGVKD. V trimming: 4 bases; J trimming: 2 bases; junction bases outside the gene matches: 5.

The chain has TRBV19 and TRBJ1-6, with 9 bases fitting TRBD1. The CDR3 has 18 amino acids. The V segment lost 2 bases and the J segment 7 bases; nucleotides outside the gene matches: 12. Germline CDR1 reads LNHDA; CDR2 reads SQIVND (reference sequence). The CDR3 nucleotides read TGTGCCAGTAGTATATCGACCCCAACGACAGGGGGAAATTCACCCCTCCACTTT. Translating it yields CASSISTPTTGGNSPLHF.

V is TRBV30 and J is TRBJ2-5, with TRBD2 matching over 13 bases. From germline, CDR1 is GTSNPN and CDR2 SVGIG (reference sequence). The CDR3 is 15 residues long. V shed 5 bases, J shed 7 bases, and the junction held 10 bases outside the gene matches. The CDR3 coding sequence is TGTGCCTGGGGACTAGCGGGGGCCGTGGGGTGGACCCAGTACTTC. It encodes CAWGLAGAVGWTQYF. Filled out from reference TRBV30 and TRBJ2-5, the complete variable domain reads SQTIHQWPATLVQPVGSPLSLECTVEGTSNPNLYWYRQAAGRGLQLLFYSVGIGQISSEVPQNLSASRPQDRQFILSSKKLLLSDSGFYLCAWGLAGAVGWTQYFGPGTRLLVL.

This sequence joins TRBV6-5 and TRBJ1-5, with TRBD1 as a possible D gene (5 bases). This CDR3 has 14 residues. V was shortened by 6 bases and J by 6 bases, with 15 bases between the two germline ends. Germline-derived CDR1 and CDR2 are MNHEY and SVGAGI. The CDR3 loop reads CASSRGLLSQPQHF. The CDR3 nucleotides read TGTGCCAGCAGCCGGGGACTCCTAAGTCAGCCCCAGCATTTT.

The V and J genes are TRBV6-6 and TRBJ1-1; 9 bases are a match to TRBD1. The CDR3 loop spans 14 amino acids. Unmatched junction bases numbered 10, after V lost 9 bases and J lost 5 bases. Per germline, CDR1 MNHNY and CDR2 SVGAGI (reference sequence). The CDR3 sequence: CASFRTGVGTEAFF. CDR3 in DNA: TGTGCCAGTTTCCGGACAGGGGTGGGGACTGAAGCTTTCTTT.

The rearrangement uses TRBV4-2 and TRBJ2-7; the match to TRBD2 covers 7 bases. V was clipped by 0 bases and J by 4 bases; unmatched bases: 12. Looked up from germline, CDR1 is LGHNA and CDR2 is YNFKEQ. The CDR3 covers 17 residues. The CDR3 region is CASSQDRLSGVGYEQYF. The CDR3 DNA reads as TGTGCCAGCAGCCAAGATCGGCTAAGCGGGGTCGGTTACGAGCAGTACTTC.

This clone showed up just once. The V call is TRBV19, the J call TRBJ1-1, with D perhaps TRBD1 (5 bases). Germline V gene lookup returns CDR1 LNHDA and CDR2 SQIVND (reference sequence). There are 14 residues in the CDR3. Trimming removed 3 bases from V and 3 bases from J, with 11 bases in between. The CDR3 spells CASSIRARDTEAFF. The CDR3 DNA reads as TGTGCCAGTAGTATCAGGGCACGGGACACTGAAGCTTTCTTT.

CDR3 in DNA: TGTGCCAGCAGCTTGGACAGTGGCTACACCTTC. Protein product: CASSLDSGYTF. This rearrangement joins TRBV5-4 to TRBJ1-2; D is uncertain. This CDR3 is built from 11 residues. Trimming took 0 bases from V and 7 from J, leaving 4 bases between them. Germline CDR1 and CDR2: SGHNT and YYREEE (reference sequence). The entire variable domain, with the rest obtained from reference TRBV5-4 and TRBJ1-2, is as follows: ETGVTQSPTHLIKTRGQQVTLRCSSQSGHNTVSWYQQALGQGPQFIFQYYREEENGRGNFPPRFSGLQFPNYSSELNVNALELDDSALYLCASSLDSGYTFGSGTRLTVV.

This clone was seen only once. The chain carries TRBV6-1 and TRBJ2-5, with D tentatively TRBD2 (6 bases). The germline V and J ends were trimmed by 0 bases and 2 bases, with 10 bases remaining between them. CDR3 length: 15 amino acids. CDR1 is MNHNS and CDR2 is SASEGT in the germline V gene. The CDR3 loop is CASSEAPGVQETQYF. The CDR3 coding sequence is TGTGCCAGCAGTGAAGCCCCGGGAGTTCAAGAGACCCAGTACTTC.

The V and J genes are TRBV7-9 and TRBJ1-2; tentatively, D is TRBD1 (5 bases). V was cut by 2 bases and J by 4 bases, with 11 bases left in between. The CDR3 sequence is 14 residues long. Per the germline V gene, CDR1 is SEHNR and CDR2 is FQNEAQ (reference sequence). CDR3 sequence: CASSLQGNSYGYTF. The CDR3 DNA sequence: TGTGCCAGCAGCTTACAGGGCAACTCCTATGGCTACACCTTC.

The rearrangement joins TRBV7-9 to TRBJ1-2, with D tentatively TRBD1 (5 bases). With 3 bases removed from V and 2 bases from J, the gap between germline ends came to 16 bases. The CDR3 loop spans 16 amino acids. CDR1 is SEHNR, CDR2 FQNEAQ, per germline (reference sequence). The CDR3 loop is CASSFGSGSPNYGYTF. In nucleotides, the CDR3 is TGTGCCAGCAGCTTCGGGTCAGGGTCCCCCAACTATGGCTACACCTTC. Together with reference TRBV7-9 and TRBJ1-2, the CDR3 gives the full variable domain: DTGVSQNPRHKITKRGQNVTFRCDPISEHNRLYWYRQTLGQGPEFLTYFQNEAQLEKSRLLSDRFSAERPKGSFSTLEIQRTEQGDSAMYLCASSFGSGSPNYGYTFGSGTRLTVV.